This is a list of T cell receptor beta chains from one sample in a study of blood T cell repertoires in COVID-19. Assay: immunoSEQ multiplex PCR; the TCRdb copy retains only in-frame clones and omits some. The table includes some 130,000 clones, 79% detected once. The sequenced sample was peripheral blood. These receptors were taken from a woman older than 75 with acute or convalescent COVID-19. Both conserved end residues are part of each CDR3. D genes are given only for firm matches. Some rows mark clone size as missing; the rest say once, few, many or name a class of expanded clone.

abundance	v_gene	j_gene	d_gene	CDR3aa	CDR3nt
.	TRBV4-1	TRBJ2-3	.	CASSHGRQFDKPQYF	TGCGCCAGCAGCCACGGTAGACAGTTCGACAAGCCGCAGTATTTT
few	TRBV11-3	TRBJ1-6	.	CASSFSDSDNSPLHF	TGTGCCAGCAGCTTCTCTGACAGCGATAATTCACCCCTCCACTTT
.	TRBV6-5	TRBJ1-5	.	CASSYNRDNQPQHF	TGTGCCAGCAGTTACAACAGGGACAATCAGCCCCAGCATTTT
.	TRBV14	TRBJ2-7	.	CASSDLTSYEQYF	TGTGCCAGCTCGGACTTAACCAGCTACGAGCAGTACTTC
.	TRBV10-3	TRBJ2-5	.	CAISESLVGETQYF	TGTGCCATCAGTGAGTCGCTTGTCGGGGAGACCCAGTACTTC
.	TRBV5-1	TRBJ2-7	.	CASSYQQGSEQYF	TGCGCCAGCAGCTATCAACAGGGTTCCGAGCAGTACTTC
.	TRBV18	TRBJ2-1	.	CASSPQAGRDTRNEQFF	TGTGCCAGCTCACCACAGGCAGGGAGGGACACAAGGAATGAGCAGTTCTTC
.	TRBV5-6	TRBJ2-7	TRBD2	CASSLWSPSGAPSYEQYF	TGTGCCAGCAGCTTGTGGTCGCCTAGCGGGGCTCCCTCCTACGAGCAGTACTTC
once	TRBV24-1	TRBJ2-1	TRBD2	CAIGTSGGAHEQFF	TGTGCCATCGGGACTAGCGGGGGGGCACATGAGCAGTTCTTC
.	TRBV5-1	TRBJ1-2	TRBD1	CASSSDRVGAGYTF	TGCGCCAGCAGCTCGGACAGGGTTGGTGCTGGCTACACCTTC
.	TRBV7-3	TRBJ1-2	.	CASSLNVQGYGYTF	TGTGCCAGCAGCTTAAACGTGCAGGGCTATGGCTACACCTTC
once	TRBV24-1	TRBJ2-2	TRBD1	CATSDSPGQGYFGELFF	TGTGCCACCAGTGATTCCCCGGGACAGGGATATTTCGGGGAGCTGTTTTTT
few	TRBV19	TRBJ1-5	TRBD1	CASAGTDNQPQHF	TGTGCCAGTGCCGGGACAGACAATCAGCCCCAGCATTTT
.	TRBV6-5	TRBJ1-5	.	CASINPGQPQHF	TGTGCCAGCATCAATCCAGGGCAGCCCCAGCATTTT
.	TRBV27	TRBJ1-6	TRBD1	CASSYRGGNSPLHF	TGTGCCAGCAGTTACAGGGGAGGCAATTCACCCCTCCACTTT
.	TRBV20-1	TRBJ1-2	.	CSARGGSGYTF	TGCAGTGCTAGAGGAGGGAGCGGCTACACCTTC
.	TRBV5-1	TRBJ1-1	TRBD1	CASSLGQGATEAFF	TGCGCCAGCAGCTTGGGTCAGGGGGCCACTGAAGCTTTCTTT
.	TRBV19	TRBJ2-5	TRBD2	CASSTGLAGGSRETQYF	TGTGCCAGTAGTACCGGACTAGCGGGAGGATCCCGGGAGACCCAGTACTTC
.	TRBV5-1	TRBJ2-3	.	CASSFVASPRKDTQYF	TGCGCCAGCAGCTTTGTGGCTAGCCCAAGGAAAGATACGCAGTATTTT
.	TRBV9	TRBJ2-1	TRBD1	CASSAEGGPYNEQFF	TGTGCCAGCAGCGCCGAAGGGGGCCCCTACAATGAGCAGTTCTTC
.	TRBV6-6	TRBJ1-5	.	CASTTRVGPQHF	TGTGCCAGCACTACCCGGGTGGGGCCCCAGCATTTT
.	TRBV20-1	TRBJ2-7	.	CSASSGSSYEQYF	TGCAGTGCTAGTTCAGGCAGCTCCTACGAGCAGTACTTC
.	TRBV28	TRBJ2-2	.	CASSLVLGRGETGELFF	TGTGCCAGCAGTTTAGTTTTGGGCAGGGGCGAAACCGGGGAGCTGTTTTTT